The clone carrying this T cell receptor beta chain was counted at least ten times. Its target is unknown. The sequence runs out 3 residues before the end of the CDR3; the remainder is reconstructed from the germline J gene. Data came from immunoSEQ multiplex PCR; TCRdb stores just in-frame clones and leaves some out. Recorded here are over 50,000 clones, none singletons. With 5 bases clipped from V and 5 bases from J, the junction kept 3 bases outside the gene matches. This CDR3 is 13 amino acids long. Germline CDR1 LNHDA, CDR2 SQIVND (reference sequence). This sample was taken from a study of T cell clonality in common variable immunodeficiency. Study-level findings and limits: CVID subjects had higher TCRbeta clonality than healthy controls, most marked in about a third. In common variable immunodeficiency, TCR beta chains reportedly carried fewer deletions and N-nucleotide insertions.

The gene calls are TRBV19 and TRBJ1-2; the match to TRBD1 covers 9 bases. Input material: peripheral blood mononuclear cells. This TCR was recovered from a person aged 18 to 70 in good health. The CDR3: CASSAGTGYGYTF. The part of the CDR3 DNA that was read is TGTGCCAGTAGTGCCGGGACAGGGTATGGC.